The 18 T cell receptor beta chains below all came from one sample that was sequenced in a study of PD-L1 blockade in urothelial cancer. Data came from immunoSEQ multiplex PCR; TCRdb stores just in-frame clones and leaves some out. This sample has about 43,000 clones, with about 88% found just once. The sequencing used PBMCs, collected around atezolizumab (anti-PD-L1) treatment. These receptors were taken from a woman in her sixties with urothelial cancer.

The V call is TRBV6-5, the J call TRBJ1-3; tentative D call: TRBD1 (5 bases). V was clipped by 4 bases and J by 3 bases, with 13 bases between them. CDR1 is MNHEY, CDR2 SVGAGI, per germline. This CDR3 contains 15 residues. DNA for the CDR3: TGTGCCAGCAGTTTCAGGGAATCGGGTGGAAACACCATATATTTT. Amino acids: CASSFRESGGNTIYF.

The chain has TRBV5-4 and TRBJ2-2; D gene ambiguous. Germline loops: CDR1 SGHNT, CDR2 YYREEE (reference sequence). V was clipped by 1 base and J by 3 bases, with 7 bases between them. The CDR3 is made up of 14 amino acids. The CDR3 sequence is CASSLFTDTGELFF. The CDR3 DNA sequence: TGTGCCAGCAGCTTGTTCACAGACACCGGGGAGCTGTTTTTT. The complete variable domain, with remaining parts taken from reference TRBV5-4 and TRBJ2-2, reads ETGVTQSPTHLIKTRGQQVTLRCSSQSGHNTVSWYQQALGQGPQFIFQYYREEENGRGNFPPRFSGLQFPNYSSELNVNALELDDSALYLCASSLFTDTGELFFGEGSRLTVL.

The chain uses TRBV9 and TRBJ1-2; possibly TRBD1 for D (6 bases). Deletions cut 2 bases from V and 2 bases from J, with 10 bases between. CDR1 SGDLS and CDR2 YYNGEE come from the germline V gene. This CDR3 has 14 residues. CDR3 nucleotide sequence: TGTGCCAGCAGCGTGCACCAGGGGAACTATGGCTACACCTTC. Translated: CASSVHQGNYGYTF.

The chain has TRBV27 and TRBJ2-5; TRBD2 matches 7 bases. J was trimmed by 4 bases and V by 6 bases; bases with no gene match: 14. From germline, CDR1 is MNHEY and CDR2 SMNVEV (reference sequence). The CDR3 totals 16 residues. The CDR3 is CASSPEMGGPGETQYF. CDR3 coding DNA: TGTGCCAGCAGCCCAGAGATGGGAGGGCCTGGAGAGACCCAGTACTTC.

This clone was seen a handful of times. CDR3 nucleotides: TGTGCCAGCAGCTTACTATCTTCCAGGGGTTACACTGAAGCTTTCTTT. It encodes CASSLLSSRGYTEAFF. The rearrangement joins TRBV7-9 to TRBJ1-1, with D possibly being TRBD1 (6 bases). Germline assignment: CDR1 SEHNR and CDR2 FQNEAQ (reference sequence). The CDR3 totals 16 residues. The germline V and J ends were trimmed by 2 bases and 3 bases, with 16 bases remaining between them.

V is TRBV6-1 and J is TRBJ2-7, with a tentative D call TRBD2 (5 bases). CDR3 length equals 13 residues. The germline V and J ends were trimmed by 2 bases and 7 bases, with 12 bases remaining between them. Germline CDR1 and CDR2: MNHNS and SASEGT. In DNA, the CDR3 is TGTGCCAGCAGTGAATCGGCTGGAGGAGAGCAGTACTTC. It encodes CASSESAGGEQYF.

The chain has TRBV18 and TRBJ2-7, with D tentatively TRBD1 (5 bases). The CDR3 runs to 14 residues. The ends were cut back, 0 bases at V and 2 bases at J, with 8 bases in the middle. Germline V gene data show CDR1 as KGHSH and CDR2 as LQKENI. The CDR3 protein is CASSPPRGTYEQYF. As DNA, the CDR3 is TGTGCCAGCTCACCACCAAGGGGAACCTACGAGCAGTACTTC. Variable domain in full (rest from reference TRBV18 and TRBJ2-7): NAGVMQNPRHLVRRRGQEARLRCSPMKGHSHVYWYRQLPEEGLKFMVYLQKENIIDESGMPKERFSAEFPKEGPSILRIQQVVRGDSAAYFCASSPPRGTYEQYFGPGTRLTVT.

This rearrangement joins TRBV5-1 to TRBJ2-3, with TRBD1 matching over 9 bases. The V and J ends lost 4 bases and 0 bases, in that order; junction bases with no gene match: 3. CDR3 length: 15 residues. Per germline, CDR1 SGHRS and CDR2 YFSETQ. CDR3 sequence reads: CASSRGQGSTDTQYF. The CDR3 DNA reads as TGCGCCAGCAGCCGGGGACAGGGAAGCACAGATACGCAGTATTTT.

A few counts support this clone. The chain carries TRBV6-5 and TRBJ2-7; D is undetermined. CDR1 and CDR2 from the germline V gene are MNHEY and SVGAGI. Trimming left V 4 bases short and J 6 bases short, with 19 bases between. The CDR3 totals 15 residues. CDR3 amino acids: CASSSGVPQRLEQYF. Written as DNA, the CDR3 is TGTGCCAGCAGTTCCGGTGTGCCTCAACGACTCGAGCAGTACTTC.

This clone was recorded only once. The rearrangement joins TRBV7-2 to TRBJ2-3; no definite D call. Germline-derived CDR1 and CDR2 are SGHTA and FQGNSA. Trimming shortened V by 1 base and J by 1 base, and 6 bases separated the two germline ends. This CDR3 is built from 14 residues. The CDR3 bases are TGTGCCAGCAGCTTAGTTTCGGGCACAGATACGCAGTATTTT. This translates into CASSLVSGTDTQYF.

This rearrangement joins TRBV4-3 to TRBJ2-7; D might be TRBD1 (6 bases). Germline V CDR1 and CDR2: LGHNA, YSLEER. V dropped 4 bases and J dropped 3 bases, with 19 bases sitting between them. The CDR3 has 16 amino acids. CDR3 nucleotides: TGCGCCAGCAGCCGATCACCGTTAGGGGGAATCTACGAGCAGTACTTC. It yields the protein CASSRSPLGGIYEQYF.

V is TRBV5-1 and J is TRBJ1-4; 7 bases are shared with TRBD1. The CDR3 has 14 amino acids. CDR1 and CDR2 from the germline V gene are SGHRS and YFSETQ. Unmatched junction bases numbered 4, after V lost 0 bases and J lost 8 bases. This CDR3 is CASSLGQGYEKLFF. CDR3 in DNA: TGCGCCAGCAGCTTGGGACAGGGATACGAAAAACTGTTTTTT. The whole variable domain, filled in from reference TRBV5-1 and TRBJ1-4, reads KAGVTQTPRYLIKTRGQQVTLSCSPISGHRSVSWYQQTPGQGLQFLFEYFSETQRNKGNFPGRFSGRQFSNSRSEMNVSTLELGDSALYLCASSLGQGYEKLFFGSGTQLSVL.

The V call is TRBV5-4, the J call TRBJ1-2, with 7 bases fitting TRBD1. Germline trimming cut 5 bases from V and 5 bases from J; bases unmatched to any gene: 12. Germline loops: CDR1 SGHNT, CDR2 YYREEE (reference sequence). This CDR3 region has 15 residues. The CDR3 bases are TGTGCCAGCAGTCGATCGGACAGGCCTGGGTATGGCTACACCTTC. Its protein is CASSRSDRPGYGYTF.

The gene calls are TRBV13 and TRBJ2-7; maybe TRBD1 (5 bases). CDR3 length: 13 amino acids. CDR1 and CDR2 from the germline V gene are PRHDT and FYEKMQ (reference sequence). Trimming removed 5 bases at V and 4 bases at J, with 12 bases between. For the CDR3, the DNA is TGTGCCAGCAGCCCTCCAACAGGTTACGAGCAGTACTTC. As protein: CASSPPTGYEQYF.

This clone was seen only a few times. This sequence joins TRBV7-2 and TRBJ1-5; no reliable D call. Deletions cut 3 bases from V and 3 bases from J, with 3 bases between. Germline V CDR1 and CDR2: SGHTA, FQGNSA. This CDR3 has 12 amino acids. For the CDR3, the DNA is TGTGCCAGCAGCTTTTACAATCAGCCCCAGCATTTT. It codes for CASSFYNQPQHF. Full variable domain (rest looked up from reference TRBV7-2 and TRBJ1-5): GAGVSQSPSNKVTEKGKDVELRCDPISGHTALYWYRQSLGQGLEFLIYFQGNSAPDKSGLPSDRFSAERTGGSVSTLTIQRTQQEDSAVYLCASSFYNQPQHFGDGTRLSIL.

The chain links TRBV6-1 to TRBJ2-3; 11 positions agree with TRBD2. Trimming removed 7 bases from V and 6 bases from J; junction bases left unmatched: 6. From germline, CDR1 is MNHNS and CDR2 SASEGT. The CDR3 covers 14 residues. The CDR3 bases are TGTGCCAGCAACCCCCTAGCGGGAGGTGATACGCAGTATTTT. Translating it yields CASNPLAGGDTQYF.

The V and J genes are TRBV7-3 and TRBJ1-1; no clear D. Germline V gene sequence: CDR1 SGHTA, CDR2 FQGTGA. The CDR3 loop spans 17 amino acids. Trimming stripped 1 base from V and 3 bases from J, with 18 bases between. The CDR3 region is CASSLRRGGQRDTEAFF. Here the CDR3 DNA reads TGTGCCAGCAGCTTAAGACGTGGAGGGCAGCGTGACACTGAAGCTTTCTTT.

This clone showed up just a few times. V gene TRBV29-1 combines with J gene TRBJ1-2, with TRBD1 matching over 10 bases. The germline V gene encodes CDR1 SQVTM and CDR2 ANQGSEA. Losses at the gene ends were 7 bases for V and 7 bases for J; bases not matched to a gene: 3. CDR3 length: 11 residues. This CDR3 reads CSGGTGAGYTF. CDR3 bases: TGCAGCGGCGGGACAGGGGCTGGCTACACCTTC.